These 20 T cell receptor beta chains share one sample of origin, sequenced in a study of blood T cell repertoires in COVID-19. Some clones are missing from TCRdb's copy, which holds only in-frame ones; the method was immunoSEQ multiplex PCR. Of 150,000 to 200,000 clones in the sample, 80% to 90% were seen once. The specimen sequenced was peripheral blood. These receptors were taken from a woman of 80 years or more with acute or convalescent COVID-19.

The chain links TRBV19 to TRBJ2-2; D possibly corresponds to TRBD1 (5 bases). The CDR3 is 16 residues long. Trimming took off 6 bases at V and 7 bases at J, with 21 bases between the two ends. Germline V CDR1 and CDR2: LNHDA, SQIVND (reference sequence). The CDR3 bases are TGTGCCAGTAGCGCTGGACAAGGGAACTGGGTCGGGGAGCTGTTTTTT. Residues: CASSAGQGNWVGELFF.

The V call is TRBV11-2, the J call TRBJ2-7; TRBD2 agrees at 14 bases. This CDR3 has 15 residues. With V trimmed by 5 bases and J by 6 bases, 6 bases remained unmatched. Germline V CDR1 and CDR2: SGHAT, FQNNGV. The CDR3 region has the DNA TGTGCCAGCAGCCCGGGACTAGCGGGAGCAGCCGAGCAGTACTTC. Protein: CASSPGLAGAAEQYF.

V usage is TRBV5-5 and J usage is TRBJ1-6; the D is unclear. This CDR3 is built from 15 residues. CDR1 is SGHKS, CDR2 YYEKEE, per germline (reference sequence). The ends were cut back, 3 bases at V and 6 bases at J, with 13 bases in the middle. As DNA, the CDR3 is TGTGCCAGCAGCTCTGACGGCAGGCGTAATTCACCCCTCCACTTT. It codes for CASSSDGRRNSPLHF.

The rearrangement uses TRBV3-1 (or the pseudogene TRBV3-2) and TRBJ1-6; TRBD1 matches 7 bases. V lost 6 bases to trimming and J lost 5 bases; unmatched junction nucleotides: 7. The CDR3 is 15 amino acids. CDR1 LGHDT and CDR2 YNNKEL come from the germline V gene (reference sequence). The DNA of the CDR3 is TGTGCCAGCAGGAAAACAGGGGTCAATAATTCACCCCTCCACTTT. Protein: CASRKTGVNNSPLHF.

V is TRBV2 and J is TRBJ2-7; D is unresolved. Trimming cost V 2 bases and J 6 bases, with 8 bases left between them. This CDR3 region has 12 residues. Germline CDR1 reads SNHLY; CDR2 reads FYNNEI. CDR3 amino acids: CASSERVGEQYF. CDR3 DNA: TGTGCCAGCAGTGAAAGAGTCGGCGAGCAGTACTTC.

The chain uses TRBV20-1 and TRBJ1-2; the match to TRBD1 covers 9 bases. CDR3 length equals 13 residues. The V gene end was trimmed by 3 bases and the J gene end by 5 bases; junction bases not matched to a gene: 4. Germline-derived CDR1 and CDR2 are DFQATT and SNEGSKA (reference sequence). The CDR3 loop is CSASLDRGYGYTF. The CDR3 bases are TGCAGTGCTAGTCTGGACAGGGGTTATGGCTACACCTTC.

The rearrangement links TRBV5-1 to TRBJ2-2; 9 bases are shared with TRBD1. J gave up 6 bases and V 0 bases, and 3 bases lay outside the gene matches. The CDR3 is made up of 15 amino acids. The germline V gene has CDR1 SGHRS and CDR2 YFSETQ. The chain's CDR3 is CASSLAGTGSGELFF. The CDR3 region has the DNA TGCGCCAGCAGCTTGGCCGGGACAGGGTCCGGGGAGCTGTTTTTT.

This clone was seen only once. The genes are TRBV27 and TRBJ1-2, with 7 bases fitting TRBD1. The CDR3 length is 13 residues. Germline loops: CDR1 MNHEY, CDR2 SMNVEV (reference sequence). Trimming cost V 6 bases and J 3 bases; bases outside gene matches: 4. CDR3 in DNA: TGTGCCAGCAGCCAGGGGGGCGACTATGGCTACACCTTC. Protein product: CASSQGGDYGYTF.

The chain combines TRBV3-1 (or the pseudogene TRBV3-2) with TRBJ1-4; possibly TRBD1 for D (6 bases). Trimming stripped 1 base from V and 6 bases from J, with 15 bases between. Per the germline V gene, CDR1 is LGHDT and CDR2 is YNNKEL (reference sequence). The CDR3 extends over 16 amino acids. DNA of the CDR3: TGTGCCAGCAGCCAAGCGTACAGGGCGCCTTATGAAAAACTGTTTTTT. It is translated as CASSQAYRAPYEKLFF.

Details on this clone: Sequence at one end of the junction differs from germline and may be a read error. CDR3: CASTLGLRVLTEAFF. CDR3 coding DNA: TGTGCCAGCACCTTGGGACTCAGGGTTCTCACTGAAGCTTTCTTT. The rearrangement uses TRBV5-6 and TRBJ1-1; maybe TRBD1 (5 bases). The V gene's germline CDR1 is SGHDT and CDR2 YYEEEE. The CDR3 runs 15 residues.

The rearrangement uses TRBV19 and TRBJ1-1; D gene uncertain. The CDR3 totals 15 residues. The germline V gene encodes CDR1 LNHDA and CDR2 SQIVND (reference sequence). Trimming cost V 0 bases and J 1 base, with 9 bases left between them. For the CDR3, the DNA is TGTGCCAGTAGTATAGATAGAAGCCGGAACACTGAAGCTTTCTTT. Its protein is CASSIDRSRNTEAFF.

The sample holds many counts of this clone. DNA of the CDR3: TGCAGTGCTAGTTCAGGGGATTCACCCCTCCACTTT. This codes for CSASSGDSPLHF. V is TRBV20-1 and J is TRBJ1-6, with a tentative D call TRBD1 (6 bases). The CDR3 covers 12 residues. The germline gives CDR1 DFQATT, CDR2 SNEGSKA (reference sequence). The V end was cut by 3 bases, the J end by 8 bases, with 8 bases between.

V and J are TRBV27 and TRBJ2-3; 8 bases line up with TRBD2. The CDR3 is made up of 17 amino acids. Germline V gives CDR1 MNHEY, CDR2 SMNVEV (reference sequence). After removal of 3 bases from V and 5 bases from J, the junction contained 13 bases not matched to a gene. CDR3 amino acids: CASSFSPPAGVRDTQYF. The CDR3 nucleotides read TGTGCCAGCAGTTTCTCTCCCCCAGCGGGAGTGAGAGATACGCAGTATTTT.

There are a few counts of this clone. The rearrangement joins TRBV3-1 (or the pseudogene TRBV3-2) to TRBJ2-2; 7 nucleotides line up with TRBD2. Germline-derived CDR1 and CDR2 are LGHDT and YNNKEL (reference sequence). The V segment lost 6 bases and the J segment 1 base; nucleotides outside the gene matches: 8. The CDR3 length is 16 residues. The CDR3 loop is CASRGAAGRNTGELFF. DNA of the CDR3: TGTGCCAGCAGAGGGGCAGCGGGGAGGAACACCGGGGAGCTGTTTTTT.

The rearrangement joins TRBV7-9 to TRBJ2-1; 10 nucleotides line up with TRBD2. V shed 4 bases and J 7 bases; nucleotides not matched to a gene: 7. Germline CDR1 SEHNR, CDR2 FQNEAQ (reference sequence). The CDR3 length is 15 residues. The CDR3 loop is CASSSPSGGFNEQFF. CDR3 nucleotides: TGTGCCAGCAGCTCCCCTAGCGGGGGTTTTAATGAGCAGTTCTTC.

This clone was picked up a small number of times. The rearrangement links TRBV5-3 to TRBJ2-7; 16 bases agree with TRBD2. TRBV5-3 is an ORF for which the function is uncertain. This CDR3 has 18 amino acids. After removal of 5 bases from V and 6 bases from J, the junction contained 14 bases not matched to a gene. The CDR3 loop is CARSNRSGTSGRAVEQYF. For the CDR3, the DNA is TGTGCCAGAAGTAACCGGTCCGGGACTAGCGGGAGGGCCGTCGAGCAGTACTTC.

The chain has TRBV7-9 and TRBJ2-7, with 12 bases aligning to TRBD1. Unmatched junction bases numbered 6, after V lost 5 bases and J lost 4 bases. Germline lookup yields CDR1 SEHNR and CDR2 FQNEAQ (reference sequence). The CDR3 runs 15 residues. The CDR3: CASSHGTGGGYEQYF. The CDR3 nucleotides read TGTGCCAGCAGCCACGGGACAGGGGGCGGATACGAGCAGTACTTC.

A single count supports this clone. The chain carries TRBV5-1 and TRBJ2-5; no clear D. Trimming shortened V by 2 bases and J by 1 base, and 6 bases separated the two germline ends. Germline CDR1 and CDR2: SGHRS and YFSETQ. CDR3 length: 13 amino acids. CDR3 in DNA: TGCGCCAGCAGCTTCCCCGGCCAAGAGACCCAGTACTTC. It encodes CASSFPGQETQYF.

The gene calls are TRBV3-1 (or the pseudogene TRBV3-2) and TRBJ2-2; D possibly corresponds to TRBD1 (5 bases). Trimming removed 4 bases from V and 8 bases from J, with 11 bases in between. Germline CDR1 is LGHDT and CDR2 is YNNKEL (reference sequence). The CDR3 totals 13 residues. The CDR3 sequence is CASSPTWTGELFF. The CDR3 region has the DNA TGTGCCAGCAGCCCCACATGGACAGGGGAGCTGTTTTTT.

The chain links TRBV7-9 to TRBJ1-2, with 9 bases lining up with TRBD1. This CDR3 has 14 residues. V trimming: 7 bases; J trimming: 7 bases; junction bases outside the gene matches: 10. Germline values: CDR1 SEHNR, CDR2 FQNEAQ (reference sequence). The CDR3 loop is CASTPGQGKVGYTF. DNA of the CDR3: TGTGCCAGCACCCCGGGACAGGGAAAGGTTGGCTACACCTTC.